The subject of this entry is one TCR beta chain. What it binds is not known. V was cut by 1 base and J by 2 bases, with 9 bases left in between. This CDR3 has 14 residues. The germline V gene encodes CDR1 SEHNR and CDR2 FQNEAQ (reference sequence). Sequenced by immunoSEQ multiplex PCR; TCRdb stores in-frame clones only, minus some. The table shows approximately 170,000 clones, with approximately 84% occurring only once. The sample is drawn from a study of cytomegalovirus exposure and HLA in healthy donors. Study results and caveats: First-cohort TCR clusters were later found to tend to co-occur in the 120 or so validation repertoires. In vitro work confirmed that three CMV-associated chains recognize CMV antigens. The authors listed over 150 TCR beta chains as cytomegalovirus-associated. High specificity and sensitivity for cytomegalovirus status were reported for the classifier.

The source material was PBMCs. The clonotype originates from a man aged 25 to 45 in good health and CMV-seropositive. This chain links TRBV7-9 with TRBJ2-7; unclear D gene. The CDR3 DNA sequence: TGTGCCAGCAGCTTAGACGACTGGGCCTACGAGCAGTACTTC. This gives the protein CASSLDDWAYEQYF. The full variable domain, its missing parts supplied by reference TRBV7-9 and TRBJ2-7, is DTGVSQNPRHKITKRGQNVTFRCDPISEHNRLYWYRQTLGQGPEFLTYFQNEAQLEKSRLLSDRFSAERPKGSFSTLEIQRTEQGDSAMYLCASSLDDWAYEQYFGPGTRLTVT.